The TCR beta chain under discussion was sequenced for a study of T cell responses to AZD1222 COVID-19 vaccine. The CDR3 is 12 amino acids. Trimming removed 9 bases from V and 10 bases from J, with 16 bases in between. Germline CDR1 and CDR2: SSHAT and FNYEAQ (reference sequence). The assay was immunoSEQ multiplex PCR, and TCRdb's table has in-frame clones only and misses some. The top ten clones hold 4% to 5.5% of a sample with under 150,000 clones, 85% to 95% of them seen once. This TCR derives from an adult in good health. The sample consisted of peripheral blood, taken on day 0 of AZD1222 vaccination. The chain combines TRBV7-7 with TRBJ2-1, with D possibly matching TRBD1 (5 bases). The CDR3 sequence is CASPSRKGEQFF. The CDR3 DNA sequence: TGTGCCAGTCCAAGCAGAAAGGGGGAGCAGTTCTTC.